The clone carrying this T cell receptor (beta chain) occurred many times. What it recognizes is unknown. Each cDNA held unique molecular identifiers, and template switching gave it a universal primer site. TCRdb redid the calling of the 5' RACE reads with MiXCR, one entry per CDR3 protein. The sample contains roughly 710,000 distinct CDR3 sequences, approximately 6.1% of which appear only once. These data are taken from a study of identical twins. Study-level findings and limits: Donors were not followed over many years; analysis was cross-sectional. Memory repertoires showed no such pattern, whereas abundant cord blood beta clonotypes carried fewer insertions.

The CDR3 length is 14 residues. V was pared by 6 bases and J by 1 base, with 12 bases between. The sample was naive T cells sorted from blood. The genes are TRBV12-3 or TRBV12-4 and TRBJ1-1; D uncertain. This TCR came from a man between 18 and 35 years old in good health. The CDR3 region has the DNA TGTGCCAGCAGCCTTGGTGCAGAGAACACTGAAGCTTTCTTT. Protein: CASSLGAENTEAFF.